What follows is one T cell receptor beta chain and its context. Its cognate antigen is unknown. V lost 7 bases, J lost 0 bases, and 15 bases lay in between. The CDR3 totals 16 residues. Graves' hyperthyroidism qualified as stable when ophthalmopathy did not progress within 18 months. The data belong to a study of T cells in Graves' hyperthyroidism and ophthalmopathy. TCR beta CDR3 regions were amplified from RNA. An initial round of RT-PCR targeting the TCR CDR3 relied on the HTBI primer set. Each CDR3 protein is one row after TCRdb ran MiXCR on the multiplex PCR reads. The table lists hundreds of thousands of distinct CDR3 sequences, approximately 14% of them singletons. Notes on the study in general: Also found in blood were most expanded thyroid clonotypes above 0.001.

The rearrangement links TRBV12-3 or TRBV12-4 to TRBJ2-2, with D maybe TRBD1 (5 bases). Material: blood. This TCR came from a woman aged 18-30 years with Graves' hyperthyroidism. The CDR3 protein is CASTLGRGSNTGELFF. In DNA form, the CDR3 reads TGTGCCAGCACCTTAGGTAGGGGTTCGAACACCGGGGAGCTGTTTTTT.